The 26 T cell receptor beta chains given below trace back to one sample, sequenced in a study of shared clonotypes between healthy human individuals (dated by TCRdb to about 2020). The library was produced with the immunoSEQ multiplex PCR assay. The table was pulled from immuneACCESS by TCRdb, which kept in-frame rearrangements only. Such tables lose some clones; where checked, under half of the loss comes from unresolved V genes, and the rest has no known cause. A total of 1,500,000 or so clones appear in this sample, roughly 98.5% of them only once. The top ten hold about 0.34% of the sample. Sequencing was carried out using naive CD4+ T cells sorted from blood. This specimen's cell subset or site label, per the study, means: CD45RA+ positively selected. The receptors shown here come from a young man in good health.

This chain connects TRBV11-2 to TRBJ2-6; 12 bases align to TRBD1. V was pared by 5 bases and J by 4 bases, with 12 bases of the junction left unmatched. This CDR3 spans 19 amino acids. Germline lookup yields CDR1 SGHAT and CDR2 FQNNGV. The CDR3 DNA reads as TGTGCCAGCAGCGCAAGCCGGGACAGGGGGCTTCTGGGGGCCAACGTCCTGACTTTC. Translating it yields CASSASRDRGLLGANVLTF.

The chain is built from TRBV6-1 and TRBJ2-3; 8 bases line up with TRBD2. The CDR3 spans 16 residues. Losses at the gene ends were 4 bases for V and 2 bases for J; bases not matched to a gene: 8. From germline, CDR1 is MNHNS and CDR2 SASEGT. The CDR3 DNA reads as TGTGCCAGCAGTGCTCTAACTAGCGGCAACACAGATACGCAGTATTTT. Translated: CASSALTSGNTDTQYF.

This chain connects TRBV5-4 to TRBJ1-1; a possible D gene is TRBD1 (6 bases). Germline lookup yields CDR1 SGHNT and CDR2 YYREEE (reference sequence). CDR3 length: 14 amino acids. V shed 4 bases and J shed 1 base, with 11 bases lying between them. CDR3 sequence (DNA): TGTGCCAGCAGCCTAGGGACAAAGAACACTGAAGCTTTCTTT. It yields the protein CASSLGTKNTEAFF.

Only one count was recorded for this clone. The chain recombines TRBV5-4 with TRBJ1-3; possible D gene TRBD1, 5 bases. CDR1 and CDR2 (germline): SGHNT, YYREEE (reference sequence). CDR3 length equals 14 residues. V gave up 4 bases and J gave up 1 base, with 9 bases separating them. Here the CDR3 reads CASSRQGSGNTIYF. The CDR3 nucleotides are TGTGCCAGCAGCCGTCAGGGTTCTGGAAACACCATATATTTT.

The count of this clone is one. The chain has TRBV21-1 and TRBJ2-7; the table's D call of TRBD1 was not tested on the DNA. TRBV21-1 is noted as a pseudogene. The CDR3 has 17 amino acids. CDR3 bases: TGTGCCAGCAGCACCGGGGCACGGACAGGATACTCCTACGAGCAGTACTTC. Its translation is CASSTGARTGYSYEQYF.

CDR3 in DNA: TGTGCCAGCAGCCGACTTGGAGAGACCCAGTACTTC. Residues: CASSRLGETQYF. This sequence joins TRBV6-5 and TRBJ2-5; unclear D gene. V dropped 6 bases and J dropped 4 bases, with 9 bases sitting between them. Germline assignment: CDR1 MNHEY and CDR2 SVGAGI. This CDR3 spans 12 amino acids.

The DNA for the CDR3 is TGTGCCTGGAGTGTACACCGTACGGGACTCTCCACCGGGGAGCTGTTTTTT. Translating it yields CAWSVHRTGLSTGELFF. V gene TRBV30 combines with J gene TRBJ2-2; a weak D match, TRBD2 (6 bases). V shed 0 bases and J shed 4 bases, with 18 bases lying between them. Germline CDR1 reads GTSNPN; CDR2 reads SVGIG (reference sequence). The CDR3 runs 17 residues.

A single count supports this clone. The rearrangement uses TRBV6-5 and TRBJ2-3; TRBD2 aligns across 7 bases. Germline V gene sequence: CDR1 MNHEY, CDR2 SVGAGI. After removal of 2 bases from V and 5 bases from J, the junction contained 7 bases not matched to a gene. There are 15 residues in the CDR3. Here the CDR3 reads CASSYGLEGIDTQYF. In DNA form, the CDR3 reads TGTGCCAGCAGTTACGGACTAGAAGGAATAGATACGCAGTATTTT.

J is TRBJ2-7 and V is TRBV7-9; possible D gene TRBD2, 7 bases. Germline-derived CDR1 and CDR2 are SEHNR and FQNEAQ (reference sequence). The V end lost 5 bases, the J end lost 4 bases, and 15 bases lay between the germline ends. This CDR3 spans 14 amino acids. The CDR3 reads CASSPPGGRYEQYF. CDR3 in DNA: TGTGCCAGCAGCCCCCCCGGGGGGCGTTACGAGCAGTACTTC.

This clone was seen once. CDR3 nucleotides: TGTGCCAGCAGCGCCATGACAATCGGGGCTTACGAGCAGTACTTC. Amino acid sequence: CASSAMTIGAYEQYF. J is TRBJ2-7 and V is TRBV5-6; D possibly matches TRBD1 or TRBD2 (5 bases each). The CDR3 consists of 15 residues. Looked up from germline, CDR1 is SGHDT and CDR2 is YYEEEE. V lost 4 bases and J 4 bases, leaving 18 bases between the germline ends.

The CDR3 DNA is TGCGCCAGCAGCTTGGGGCACCCCTCTGGGGCCAACGTCCTGACTTTC. The encoded protein is CASSLGHPSGANVLTF. This rearrangement joins TRBV5-1 to TRBJ2-6; D is unclear. V shed 0 bases and J shed 0 bases, with 7 bases lying between them. The CDR3 length is 16 residues. Germline values: CDR1 SGHRS, CDR2 YFSETQ.

Regarding this clone: Other DNA sequences in this sample translate to the same CDR3. The chain is built from TRBV5-1 and TRBJ2-7; D call uncertain. This CDR3 contains 12 residues. V lost 0 bases and J lost 4, with 5 bases in between. CDR1 and CDR2 from the germline V gene are SGHRS and YFSETQ. The CDR3 loop reads CASSLGAYEQYF. CDR3 nucleotide sequence: TGCGCCAGCAGCTTGGGCGCGTACGAGCAGTACTTC. The full variable domain, in which reference TRBV5-1 and TRBJ2-7 provide the parts outside the CDR3, is KAGVTQTPRYLIKTRGQQVTLSCSPISGHRSVSWYQQTPGQGLQFLFEYFSETQRNKGNFPGRFSGRQFSNSRSEMNVSTLELGDSALYLCASSLGAYEQYFGPGTRLTVT.

V is TRBV2 and J is TRBJ2-3, with 7 positions matching TRBD1. The V gene's germline CDR1 is SNHLY and CDR2 FYNNEI. CDR3 length: 15 amino acids. J lost 2 bases, V lost 8 bases, and 10 bases had no gene match. In nucleotides, the CDR3 is TGTGCCAGCGGGGGCTACAGGGGAAACACAGATACGCAGTATTTT. The encoded protein is CASGGYRGNTDTQYF.

This chain connects TRBV15 to TRBJ2-7, with 13 bases aligning to TRBD2. J gave up 4 bases and V 4 bases, and 10 bases lay outside the gene matches. The CDR3 contains 17 residues. Germline CDR1 LNHNV, CDR2 YYDKDF (reference sequence). Here the CDR3 reads CATSTYTRTSGRYEQYF. The CDR3 nucleotides are TGTGCCACCAGCACTTATACACGGACTAGCGGGAGATACGAGCAGTACTTC.

The chain combines TRBV5-1 with TRBJ2-5; D gene uncertain. The CDR3 runs 17 residues. With 3 bases removed from V and 2 bases from J, the gap between germline ends came to 20 bases. Germline V CDR1 and CDR2: SGHRS, YFSETQ. CDR3 region: CASSSEARFRKQETQYF. The CDR3 bases are TGCGCCAGCAGCTCCGAGGCTAGATTCAGAAAACAAGAGACCCAGTACTTC.

J is TRBJ2-7 and V is TRBV29-1; 7 nucleotides agree with TRBD1. J lost 2 bases, V lost 2 bases, and 6 bases had no gene match. The CDR3 is 14 amino acids. CDR1 is SQVTM and CDR2 is ANQGSEA in the germline V gene. The CDR3 protein is CSVELLDRTYEQYF. CDR3 nucleotide sequence: TGCAGCGTTGAACTTTTGGACAGGACCTACGAGCAGTACTTC.

The chain couples TRBV19 to TRBJ1-5; no reliable D call. The V gene lost 6 bases and the J gene lost 7 bases, with 16 bases spanning the gap. Germline CDR1 and CDR2: LNHDA and SQIVND (reference sequence). The CDR3 length is 14 residues. The CDR3 DNA follows: TGTGCCAGTAGAAGGGCCCCTCGCGGACAGCCCCAGCATTTT. This encodes CASRRAPRGQPQHF.

CDR3 sequence reads: CASRDFNNEQFF. The CDR3 DNA reads TGTGCCAGTCGGGACTTTAACAATGAGCAGTTCTTC. The chain employs TRBV28 and TRBJ2-1; perhaps TRBD2 as D (6 bases). The CDR3 sequence is 12 residues long. The germline V gene encodes CDR1 MDHEN and CDR2 SYDVKM. V was shortened by 9 bases and J by 5 bases, with 11 bases between the two germline ends.

The chain combines TRBV7-9 with TRBJ2-4, with D maybe TRBD1 (7 bases). Germline V gives CDR1 SEHNR, CDR2 FQNEAQ (reference sequence). CDR3 length: 14 residues. V shed 1 base and J shed 9 bases, with 13 bases lying between them. The CDR3 loop reads CASSLEAGGLIQYF. CDR3 in DNA: TGTGCCAGCAGCTTAGAAGCAGGGGGACTCATTCAGTACTTC.

Regarding this clone: The same CDR3 arises from other DNA sequences in this sample as well. The rearrangement uses TRBV5-4 and TRBJ1-2; D might be TRBD1 (5 bases). The CDR3 totals 14 residues. The ends were cut back, 1 base at V and 4 bases at J, with 11 bases in the middle. CDR1 and CDR2 (germline): SGHNT, YYREEE (reference sequence). CDR3 sequence reads: CASSLRGLSYGYTF. CDR3 bases: TGTGCCAGCAGCTTGCGGGGGTTGTCCTATGGCTACACCTTC.

This chain uses TRBV7-6 with TRBJ1-1; no reliable D call. V gave up 0 bases and J gave up 0 bases, with 11 bases separating them. The CDR3 length is 16 residues. Germline V gene lookup returns CDR1 SGHVS and CDR2 FNYEAQ. The CDR3 DNA sequence: TGTGCCAGCAGCTTAGCATGGGGTCCGATGAACACTGAAGCTTTCTTT. It is translated as CASSLAWGPMNTEAFF.

V usage is TRBV6-5 and J usage is TRBJ2-7; 9 bases fit TRBD1. The CDR3 is 14 amino acids. Trimming cost V 2 bases and J 6 bases; bases outside gene matches: 5. Germline CDR1 is MNHEY and CDR2 is SVGAGI. CDR3: CASSYRRTGAEQYF. The CDR3 DNA sequence: TGTGCCAGCAGTTACAGGAGGACAGGGGCCGAGCAGTACTTC.

The chain combines TRBV18 with TRBJ2-1, with 10 bases matching TRBD1. CDR3 length: 17 residues. The germline gives CDR1 KGHSH, CDR2 LQKENI. V shed 4 bases and J 2 bases; nucleotides not matched to a gene: 8. The DNA for the CDR3 is TGTGCCAGCTCACGGAAGGGGACAGGGGTGGCCTACAATGAGCAGTTCTTC. As protein: CASSRKGTGVAYNEQFF.

Comments on this clone: The same CDR3 is also encoded by other DNA sequences in this sample. V gene TRBV19 combines with J gene TRBJ1-1, with 7 nucleotides matching TRBD1. Germline CDR1 and CDR2: LNHDA and SQIVND (reference sequence). The CDR3 covers 13 residues. With V trimmed by 6 bases and J by 5 bases, 6 bases remained unmatched. The CDR3 sequence is CASSRQGRTEAFF. Here the CDR3 DNA reads TGTGCCAGTAGCCGACAGGGTAGGACTGAAGCTTTCTTT. Together with reference TRBV19 and TRBJ1-1, the CDR3 gives the full variable domain: DGGITQSPKYLFRKEGQNVTLSCEQNLNHDAMYWYRQDPGQGLRLIYYSQIVNDFQKGDIAEGYSVSREKKESFPLTVTSAQKNPTAFYLCASSRQGRTEAFFGQGTRLTVV.

In this sample, this clone turned up a few times. Other DNA sequences within the sample encode an identical CDR3. The gene calls are TRBV7-9 and TRBJ2-7, with TRBD1 matching 7 bases. The CDR3 contains 14 residues. The V segment lost 1 base and the J segment 0 bases; nucleotides outside the gene matches: 0. Germline V CDR1 and CDR2: SEHNR, FQNEAQ (reference sequence). The CDR3 DNA is TGTGCCAGCAGCTTAGGGACAGGCTCCTACGAGCAGTACTTC. Translated: CASSLGTGSYEQYF.

The CDR3 loop reads CASSFRDRASGELFF. The DNA for the CDR3 is TGTGCCAGCAGTTTCCGGGACAGGGCTTCCGGGGAGCTGTTTTTT. This chain connects TRBV28 to TRBJ2-2, with 9 bases that match TRBD1. Losses at the gene ends were 3 bases for V and 6 bases for J; bases not matched to a gene: 5. The CDR3 has 15 amino acids. Germline assignment: CDR1 MDHEN and CDR2 SYDVKM.